This entry lists 30 T cell receptor beta chains sequenced from one sample in a study of blood T cell repertoires in COVID-19. Sequenced by immunoSEQ multiplex PCR; TCRdb stores in-frame clones only, minus some. Of nearly 350,000 clones in the sample, approximately 91% are singletons; the top ten hold about 7%. Material: peripheral blood. These receptors all come from a woman in her seventies with COVID-19, enrolled during active disease.

The chain recombines TRBV6-1 with TRBJ1-1; perhaps TRBD1 as D (5 bases). Germline lookup yields CDR1 MNHNS and CDR2 SASEGT. The CDR3 consists of 14 residues. V gave up 2 bases and J gave up 2 bases, with 9 bases separating them. The CDR3 is CASSEHRTNTEAFF. In nucleotides, the CDR3 is TGTGCCAGCAGTGAACACAGGACAAACACTGAAGCTTTCTTT.

The rearrangement joins TRBV7-9 to TRBJ2-5; 7 bases match TRBD2. Trimming cost V 1 base and J 3 bases; bases outside gene matches: 2. In germline, CDR1 is SEHNR, CDR2 FQNEAQ (reference sequence). The CDR3 has 14 amino acids. The CDR3 protein is CASSLGGGKETQYF. CDR3 bases: TGTGCCAGCAGCTTAGGCGGGGGTAAAGAGACCCAGTACTTC.

The genes are TRBV12-3 or TRBV12-4 and TRBJ2-7, with a weak D call TRBD2 (5 bases). The V and J ends lost 2 bases and 5 bases respectively, with 7 bases between them. The CDR3 has 12 amino acids. The CDR3 protein is CASSLRGHEQYF. CDR3 DNA sequence: TGTGCCAGCAGTTTACGGGGTCACGAGCAGTACTTC.

CDR3 loop: CASASGTNTGELFF. The DNA for the CDR3 is TGCGCCAGCGCCAGCGGGACTAACACCGGGGAGCTGTTTTTT. The chain carries TRBV5-1 and TRBJ2-2, with TRBD2 matching over 7 bases. Unmatched junction bases numbered 5, after V lost 7 bases and J lost 2 bases. Looked up from germline, CDR1 is SGHRS and CDR2 is YFSETQ. CDR3 length: 14 amino acids.

V usage is TRBV9 and J usage is TRBJ1-2; TRBD1 might be the D (6 bases). Trimming cost V 0 bases and J 1 base, with 13 bases left between them. This CDR3 is built from 16 residues. Germline lookup yields CDR1 SGDLS and CDR2 YYNGEE. The CDR3 spells CASSVDDGRGNYGYTF. CDR3 in DNA: TGTGCCAGCAGCGTAGATGATGGCAGGGGTAACTATGGCTACACCTTC. Full variable domain (outside the CDR3, taken from reference TRBV9 and TRBJ1-2): DSGVTQTPKHLITATGQRVTLRCSPRSGDLSVYWYQQSLDQGLQFLIQYYNGEERAKGNILERFSAQQFPDLHSELNLSSLELGDSALYFCASSVDDGRGNYGYTFGSGTRLTVV.

This chain links TRBV6-6 with TRBJ1-2; TRBD1 agrees at 8 bases. Losses at the gene ends were 4 bases for V and 3 bases for J; bases not matched to a gene: 7. This CDR3 is built from 15 residues. Germline CDR1 is MNHNY and CDR2 is SVGAGI (reference sequence). CDR3 residues: CASSSSDRAHYGYTF. The CDR3 nucleotides read TGTGCCAGCAGTTCCTCGGACAGGGCCCACTATGGCTACACCTTC.

This clone was picked up a small number of times. The chain employs TRBV5-8 and TRBJ1-5; weak D call: TRBD1 (6 bases). The CDR3 is 17 residues long. From germline, CDR1 is SGHTS and CDR2 YDEGEE. Trimming stripped 0 bases from V and 0 bases from J, with 13 bases between. CDR3 bases: TGTGCCAGCAGCTTGGTGACCGGGACAACTAGCAATCAGCCCCAGCATTTT. Its translation: CASSLVTGTTSNQPQHF.

The chain has TRBV5-1 and TRBJ1-1, with 7 bases fitting TRBD1. The CDR3 is 14 residues long. The germline gives CDR1 SGHRS, CDR2 YFSETQ. V was clipped by 5 bases and J by 1 base; unmatched bases: 5. The CDR3 sequence is CASRDPGGNTEAFF. Here the CDR3 DNA reads TGCGCCAGCAGGGACCCAGGGGGGAACACTGAAGCTTTCTTT.

This rearrangement joins TRBV24-1 to TRBJ2-3; tentatively, D is TRBD1 (5 bases). CDR3 size: 16 residues. Trimming took off 4 bases at V and 2 bases at J, with 15 bases between the two ends. Per the germline V gene, CDR1 is KGHDR and CDR2 is SFDVKD. CDR3 sequence reads: CATSENDRFPTDTQYF. In DNA form, the CDR3 reads TGTGCCACCAGTGAAAACGACAGATTTCCCACAGATACGCAGTATTTT.

The table lists this clone with a count of one. J is TRBJ1-6 and V is TRBV7-8; 7 bases fit TRBD1. The CDR3 extends over 14 amino acids. Germline lookup yields CDR1 SGHVS and CDR2 FQNEAQ. Trimming removed 7 bases from V and 10 bases from J; junction bases left unmatched: 10. The CDR3 DNA reads as TGTGCCAGCACCCCCGACAGGGTCGAATCACCCCTCCACTTT. It is translated as CASTPDRVESPLHF.

The CDR3 DNA is TGTGCCAGCAGCTTAGAACCCCCGCGGGCGTCCCAAGATACGCAGTATTTT. It encodes CASSLEPPRASQDTQYF. V usage is TRBV7-2 and J usage is TRBJ2-3, with TRBD2 as a possible D gene (5 bases). The CDR3 length is 17 residues. V shed 1 base and J shed 5 bases, with 19 bases lying between them. Germline CDR1 is SGHTA and CDR2 is FQGNSA.

The chain employs TRBV12-5 and TRBJ1-5; D is unresolved. V dropped 1 base and J dropped 7 bases, with 8 bases sitting between them. Germline V gives CDR1 LGHNT, CDR2 FRNRAP. CDR3 size: 13 residues. The CDR3 here is CASGLGGRQPQHF. CDR3 DNA: TGTGCTAGTGGTTTGGGTGGGCGACAGCCCCAGCATTTT.

The chain joins TRBV10-2 to TRBJ1-2; maybe TRBD1 (5 bases). The V end lost 2 bases, the J end lost 5 bases, and 9 bases lay between the germline ends. From germline, CDR1 is WSHSY and CDR2 SAAADI. The CDR3 sequence is 13 residues long. Here the CDR3 reads CASSEVAGYGYTF. CDR3 nucleotide sequence: TGCGCCAGCAGTGAGGTGGCAGGGTATGGCTACACCTTC.

This CDR3 reads CSASKGKGLGLSYEQYF. As DNA, the CDR3 is TGCAGTGCTAGTAAGGGAAAGGGACTAGGGCTCTCCTACGAGCAGTACTTC. The chain employs TRBV20-1 and TRBJ2-7; 8 nucleotides align to TRBD2. Germline V gives CDR1 DFQATT, CDR2 SNEGSKA (reference sequence). The CDR3 runs to 17 residues. The ends lost 3 bases at V and 0 bases at J; junction bases unmatched: 13.

V gene TRBV10-3 combines with J gene TRBJ1-1, with 7 bases identical to TRBD1. V was clipped by 5 bases and J by 0 bases; unmatched bases: 3. Germline CDR1 reads ENHRY; CDR2 reads SYGVKD. The CDR3 covers 14 residues. The CDR3 DNA sequence: TGTGCCATCAGTTCGCAGGGGGTGAACACTGAAGCTTTCTTT. Protein sequence: CAISSQGVNTEAFF.

This clone was observed a handful of times. This rearrangement joins TRBV6-5 to TRBJ1-4; D remains ambiguous. Germline V gene lookup returns CDR1 MNHEY and CDR2 SVGAGI. The CDR3 runs to 15 residues. V was cut by 6 bases and J by 8 bases, with 19 bases left in between. The CDR3 coding sequence is TGTGCCAGCAGGGACGTTTGGTCAGGAGGAGAAAAACTGTTTTTT. This codes for CASRDVWSGGEKLFF.

The chain joins TRBV5-1 to TRBJ1-2, with D possibly being TRBD1 (5 bases). Germline CDR1 and CDR2: SGHRS and YFSETQ. The V gene lost 1 base and the J gene lost 0 bases, with 25 bases spanning the gap. This CDR3 is 20 amino acids long. This chain's CDR3 is CASSLFVSGHPSPSNYGYTF. CDR3 nucleotides: TGCGCCAGCAGCTTGTTTGTTTCTGGACACCCGTCCCCCTCTAACTATGGCTACACCTTC.

The chain carries TRBV28 and TRBJ1-5; D may be TRBD1 (6 bases). The CDR3 runs to 15 residues. Germline values: CDR1 MDHEN, CDR2 SYDVKM. The V gene lost 1 base and the J gene lost 0 bases, with 7 bases spanning the gap. CDR3 in amino acids: CASSLYRDSNQPQHF. The CDR3 DNA sequence: TGTGCCAGCAGTTTATACAGGGATAGCAATCAGCCCCAGCATTTT.

This chain joins TRBV28 and TRBJ2-1; 8 bases are shared with TRBD1. Germline CDR1 and CDR2: MDHEN and SYDVKM. V gave up 4 bases and J gave up 4 bases; unmatched junction bases: 3. This CDR3 has 14 residues. The CDR3 sequence is CASSSGGGYNEQFF. The CDR3 DNA sequence: TGTGCCAGCAGTTCAGGGGGCGGTTACAATGAGCAGTTCTTC.

V is TRBV5-1 and J is TRBJ2-7; tentative D call: TRBD2 (6 bases). There are 14 residues in the CDR3. Between the trimmed V and J ends, which lost 2 bases and 3 bases, there was a span of 12 bases. From germline, CDR1 is SGHRS and CDR2 YFSETQ. For the CDR3, the DNA is TGCGCCAGCAGCTTACGGGACTCAGACTACGAGCAGTACTTC. It is translated as CASSLRDSDYEQYF.

The V and J genes are TRBV3-1 (or the pseudogene TRBV3-2) and TRBJ1-6; 7 bases agree with TRBD1. Germline V lookup: CDR1 LGHDT, CDR2 YNNKEL (reference sequence). The CDR3 has 13 residues. The ends lost 5 bases at V and 10 bases at J; junction bases unmatched: 5. CDR3 coding DNA: TGTGCCAGCAGCGCCCGGGACAGATCACCCCTCCACTTT. Translating it yields CASSARDRSPLHF.

The chain combines TRBV6-5 with TRBJ2-7, with 8 nucleotides matching TRBD1. Germline V gives CDR1 MNHEY, CDR2 SVGAGI. The CDR3 totals 14 residues. The ends lost 4 bases at V and 2 bases at J; junction bases unmatched: 4. The CDR3 reads CASSSATGAYEQYF. CDR3 bases: TGTGCCAGCAGTTCGGCGACAGGGGCCTACGAGCAGTACTTC.

The chain combines TRBV27 with TRBJ2-2; unclear D gene. This CDR3 spans 13 amino acids. V lost 8 bases, J lost 8 bases, and 15 bases lay in between. In germline, CDR1 is MNHEY, CDR2 SMNVEV (reference sequence). The CDR3 DNA reads as TGTGCCAGCGGTCCAGGTTATGCTGGGGAGCTGTTTTTT. Its protein is CASGPGYAGELFF.

The chain combines TRBV18 with TRBJ1-1, with a tentative D call TRBD1 (6 bases). CDR3 length: 14 amino acids. Germline values: CDR1 KGHSH, CDR2 LQKENI. Between the trimmed V and J ends, which lost 5 bases and 5 bases, there was a span of 15 bases. The CDR3 spells CASSETQGRTEAFF. The CDR3, as DNA: TGTGCCAGCTCAGAAACACAGGGAAGGACTGAAGCTTTCTTT.

The CDR3 region is CASSRPGGGDTQYF. CDR3 sequence (DNA): TGTGCCAGCAGCCGGCCGGGGGGAGGAGATACGCAGTATTTT. The chain uses TRBV3-1 (or the pseudogene TRBV3-2) and TRBJ2-3, with 7 bases aligning to TRBD2. The CDR3 runs to 14 residues. Germline V CDR1 and CDR2: LGHDT, YNNKEL (reference sequence). The ends lost 4 bases at V and 5 bases at J; junction bases unmatched: 6.

A remark on this clone: Other DNA sequences of this sample code for an identical CDR3. The chain recombines TRBV3-1 (or the pseudogene TRBV3-2) with TRBJ1-3; no reliable D call. The CDR3 totals 14 residues. Per the germline V gene, CDR1 is LGHDT and CDR2 is YNNKEL (reference sequence). V was trimmed by 1 base and J by 0 bases, leaving 4 bases between them. In DNA, the CDR3 is TGTGCCAGCAGCCAAGCGAGCTCTGGAAACACCATATATTTT. This gives the protein CASSQASSGNTIYF.

The chain links TRBV7-9 to TRBJ2-7, with 12 bases identical to TRBD2. Germline V lookup: CDR1 SEHNR, CDR2 FQNEAQ (reference sequence). The CDR3 loop spans 15 amino acids. V dropped 5 bases and J dropped 8; count of bases not matched to a gene: 10. The CDR3 bases are TGTGCCAGCAGCCGATGGACTAGCGGGGAATGGAAGCAGTACTTC. This translates into CASSRWTSGEWKQYF. Full variable domain (outside the CDR3, taken from reference TRBV7-9 and TRBJ2-7): DTGVSQNPRHKITKRGQNVTFRCDPISEHNRLYWYRQTLGQGPEFLTYFQNEAQLEKSRLLSDRFSAERPKGSFSTLEIQRTEQGDSAMYLCASSRWTSGEWKQYFGPGTRLTVT.

V and J are TRBV4-3 and TRBJ2-2; unclear D gene. This CDR3 contains 14 residues. Germline values: CDR1 LGHNA, CDR2 YSLEER. The V gene lost 0 bases and the J gene lost 5 bases, with 7 bases spanning the gap. The CDR3 reads CASSQDEVTGELFF. CDR3 nucleotide sequence: TGCGCCAGCAGCCAAGATGAGGTTACCGGGGAGCTGTTTTTT.

V and J are TRBV29-1 and TRBJ2-7, with D possibly being TRBD1 (5 bases). Trimming cost V 1 base and J 6 bases, with 10 bases left between them. Germline lookup yields CDR1 SQVTM and CDR2 ANQGSEA. This CDR3 has 12 residues. CDR3 in amino acids: CSVEGPRAEQYF. The CDR3 DNA is TGCAGCGTTGAAGGACCCAGGGCCGAGCAGTACTTC.

J is TRBJ2-1 and V is TRBV12-3 or TRBV12-4; the D gene is possibly TRBD1 (5 bases). The V and J ends lost 5 bases and 4 bases respectively, with 9 bases between them. The CDR3 totals 13 residues. The CDR3 DNA is TGTGCCAGCAGTGTCGACAGATACAATGAGCAGTTCTTC. Its translation is CASSVDRYNEQFF.